This is a list of T cell receptor beta chains from one sample in a study of blood T cell repertoires in COVID-19. Here immunoSEQ multiplex PCR was the method, and the copy in TCRdb shows in-frame clones only, minus some. This sample yields hundreds of thousands of clones, of which 80% to 90% are seen a single time; around 4.4% belongs to the top ten. The sample consisted of peripheral blood. The receptor set was obtained from a man aged 35 to 55 with acute or convalescent COVID-19. Each CDR3 is given with its conserved first and last residue. D genes are given only for firm matches. The size of a clone is reported for some rows only, either as once, few or many, or as a class for expanded clones.

TRBV19	TRBJ1-5	.	.	CASSEGVGQPQHF	TGTGCCAGTAGTGAAGGGGTGGGCCAGCCCCAGCATTTT
TRBV12-3/TRBV12-4	TRBJ1-1	TRBD1	.	CASSGRGRVAFF	TGTGCCAGCAGTGGCAGGGGGCGCGTAGCTTTCTTT
TRBV3-1/TRBV3-2	TRBJ1-1	.	.	CASSQNRVGTEAFF	TGTGCCAGCAGCCAAAACAGGGTTGGAACTGAAGCTTTCTTT
TRBV6-5	TRBJ1-2	.	.	CASRYTQGGYGYTF	TGTGCCAGCAGGTATACGCAGGGAGGCTATGGCTACACCTTC
TRBV5-1	TRBJ1-1	.	.	CASSLVAAETEAFF	TGCGCCAGCAGCTTGGTAGCAGCGGAAACTGAAGCTTTCTTT
TRBV5-1	TRBJ2-1	.	.	CASSFHPSSSYNEQFF	TGCGCCAGCAGCTTTCACCCCTCGAGCTCCTACAATGAGCAGTTCTTC
TRBV5-8	TRBJ2-3	.	.	CASSQGFWQGEADTQYF	TGTGCCAGCAGCCAGGGTTTTTGGCAGGGGGAGGCAGATACGCAGTATTTT
TRBV5-1	TRBJ1-1	.	.	CASSLGPTQGSAEAFF	TGCGCCAGCAGCTTGGGCCCGACCCAGGGGAGCGCTGAAGCTTTCTTT
TRBV7-9	TRBJ1-1	.	.	CASSLGGGEAFF	TGTGCCAGCAGCTTAGGTGGCGGGGAAGCTTTCTTT
TRBV5-1	TRBJ1-2	.	.	CASSPFGGVSNYGYTF	TGCGCCAGCAGCCCCTTTGGGGGGGTGAGTAACTATGGCTACACCTTC
TRBV5-5	TRBJ2-2	TRBD2	.	CASNWGVAGGNTGELFF	TGTGCCAGCAACTGGGGAGTAGCGGGGGGTAACACCGGGGAGCTGTTTTTT
TRBV11-2	TRBJ1-1	TRBD1	.	CASSSPWTGGAAAFF	TGTGCCAGCAGCTCCCCCTGGACAGGGGGCGCAGCAGCTTTCTTT
TRBV27	TRBJ1-1	TRBD1	.	CASSPQGLFRTEAFF	TGTGCCAGCAGTCCACAGGGGTTATTTCGGACTGAAGCTTTCTTT
TRBV2	TRBJ1-5	TRBD1	.	CASSIQGGNQPQHF	TGTGCCAGCAGCATACAGGGGGGGAATCAGCCCCAGCATTTT
TRBV7-8	TRBJ1-4	.	.	CASSLGRAGKEKLFF	TGTGCCAGCAGCTTAGGACGGGCAGGGAAGGAAAAACTGTTTTTT
TRBV15	TRBJ1-2	.	few	CATSRGTGFDGYTF	TGTGCCACCAGCAGAGGAACAGGGTTCGACGGCTACACCTTC
TRBV18	TRBJ2-1	TRBD2	.	CASSSGTSGPRISGQFF	TGTGCCAGCTCATCCGGGACTAGCGGGCCCCGGATAAGTGGGCAGTTCTTC
TRBV5-1	TRBJ2-1	TRBD2	.	CASSLSLASGYNEQFF	TGCGCCAGCAGCCTCTCTCTGGCTAGCGGCTACAATGAGCAGTTCTTC
TRBV19	TRBJ1-1	.	.	CASSTQGNTEAFF	TGTGCCAGTAGTACACAGGGGAACACTGAAGCTTTCTTT
TRBV7-8	TRBJ2-1	TRBD2	.	CASRPPGGSSYNEQFF	TGTGCCAGCAGACCCCCGGGGGGGAGCTCCTACAATGAGCAGTTCTTC
TRBV12-5	TRBJ2-3	.	.	CASGLDRFTDTQYF	TGTGCTAGTGGTTTGGACAGGTTCACAGATACGCAGTATTTT
TRBV9	TRBJ1-2	.	.	CASSVSVGSYGYTF	TGTGCCAGCAGCGTTTCTGTGGGGAGCTATGGCTACACCTTC
TRBV6-2/TRBV6-3	TRBJ1-2	.	once	CASSYPNRAYYGYTF	TGTGCCAGCAGTTACCCTAACAGGGCCTACTATGGCTACACCTTC
TRBV12-5	TRBJ1-5	TRBD1	.	CASGPTGTGGQPQHF	TGTGCTAGTGGTCCCACCGGGACAGGGGGTCAGCCCCAGCATTTT
TRBV3-1/TRBV3-2	TRBJ1-5	.	.	CASSQGQRNQPQHF	TGTGCCAGCAGCCAAGGACAGCGCAATCAGCCCCAGCATTTT
TRBV11-2	TRBJ2-2	.	.	CASITLTGVTGELFF	TGTGCCAGCATCACCCTAACGGGGGTCACCGGGGAGCTGTTTTTT
TRBV19	TRBJ1-2	TRBD1	.	CASSIIRTGINYTF	TGTGCCAGTAGTATTATTAGGACAGGGATTAACTACACCTTC
TRBV11-2	TRBJ2-2	.	.	CASTWRGGHTGELFF	TGTGCCAGCACCTGGCGGGGCGGACACACCGGGGAGCTGTTTTTT
TRBV6-5	TRBJ1-1	.	.	CASSYLQGGTEAFF	TGTGCCAGCAGTTACTTACAGGGAGGGACTGAAGCTTTCTTT
TRBV20-1	TRBJ1-1	.	.	CSARTEVEAFF	TGCAGTGCTCGGACGGAGGTCGAAGCTTTCTTT
TRBV5-1	TRBJ2-7	.	.	CASSLGQGLSYEQYF	TGCGCCAGCAGCTTGGGGCAGGGGCTGAGCTACGAGCAGTACTTC
TRBV12-5	TRBJ2-5	.	.	CASAPTVGGETQYF	TGTGCTAGTGCCCCGACGGTGGGGGGAGAGACCCAGTACTTC
TRBV2	TRBJ1-6	.	.	CASSLQGNLNNSPLHF	TGTGCCAGCAGCCTACAGGGAAACTTGAATAATTCACCCCTCCACTTT
TRBV18	TRBJ2-3	.	.	CASSSTGHTDTQYF	TGTGCCAGCTCATCAACAGGGCACACAGATACGCAGTATTTT
TRBV9	TRBJ2-7	TRBD2	.	CASSVSASGSPYEQYF	TGTGCCAGCAGCGTATCGGCTAGCGGATCCCCCTACGAGCAGTACTTC
TRBV19	TRBJ1-1	.	.	CASSIESLEAFF	TGTGCCAGTAGTATAGAATCCCTTGAAGCTTTCTTT
TRBV11-2	TRBJ1-1	TRBD1	.	CASSPWTGARAFF	TGTGCCAGCAGTCCCTGGACAGGGGCGCGAGCTTTCTTT
TRBV6-1	TRBJ2-3	TRBD2	.	CASSERAGEAPDTQYF	TGTGCCAGCAGTGAACGGGCGGGGGAGGCCCCAGATACGCAGTATTTT